The 30 T cell receptor beta chains below come from one sample, sequenced in a study of control samples from healthy donors and cancer patients (dated by TCRdb to between 2020 and 2021). Library preparation employed the immunoSEQ multiplex PCR assay. Not all clones reach the TCRdb copy of this immuneACCESS table, which keeps in-frame sequences only. Checked studies attribute under half of the gap to unresolved V genes and leave the rest unexplained. This sample gives about 92,000 clones in total; 82% of them show up just once. Together, the top ten hold approximately 9.4% of the sample. The sequenced sample was blood. These receptors all stem from a woman aged 60-75 years in good health.

The V gene is TRBV5-5, the J gene TRBJ2-1, with 7 positions matching TRBD1. The CDR3 is 14 amino acids. Germline V gives CDR1 SGHKS, CDR2 YYEKEE (reference sequence). V shed 2 bases, J shed 4 bases, and the junction held 3 bases outside the gene matches. Here the CDR3 reads CASSFGTVYNEQFF. CDR3 in DNA: TGTGCCAGCAGCTTCGGGACAGTTTACAATGAGCAGTTCTTC.

This sequence joins TRBV5-1 and TRBJ2-5; 7 nucleotides agree with TRBD2. With V trimmed by 4 bases and J by 5 bases, 5 bases remained unmatched. This CDR3 has 13 residues. Germline CDR1 reads SGHRS; CDR2 reads YFSETQ. This CDR3 is CASSPGGGETQYF. In DNA form, the CDR3 reads TGCGCCAGCAGCCCTGGGGGAGGGGAGACCCAGTACTTC.

This rearrangement joins TRBV10-3 to TRBJ1-1; unclear D gene. CDR1 and CDR2 from the germline V gene are ENHRY and SYGVKD. This CDR3 is 13 amino acids long. The V gene lost 4 bases and the J gene lost 1 base, with 7 bases spanning the gap. CDR3: CAISVSGNTEAFF. The DNA for the CDR3 is TGTGCCATCAGTGTGTCAGGGAACACTGAAGCTTTCTTT.

The rearrangement uses TRBV14 and TRBJ2-2; D not certain. V lost 2 bases, J lost 7 bases, and 8 bases lay in between. There are 13 residues in the CDR3. Germline assignment: CDR1 SGHDN and CDR2 FVKESK. Here the CDR3 reads CASSQSVGGELFF. CDR3 sequence (DNA): TGTGCCAGCAGCCAATCGGTGGGCGGGGAGCTGTTTTTT.

The rearrangement joins TRBV9 to TRBJ2-3, with 10 bases identical to TRBD2. This CDR3 comprises 16 residues. Germline V gene sequence: CDR1 SGDLS, CDR2 YYNGEE. With 1 base clipped from V and 4 bases from J, the junction kept 6 bases outside the gene matches. CDR3 sequence (DNA): TGTGCCAGCAGCGTACAAGCGGGGGGGAAGTCAGATACGCAGTATTTT. This sequence encodes CASSVQAGGKSDTQYF.

This clone was counted once. This chain links TRBV2 with TRBJ1-3; D possibly corresponds to TRBD1 (6 bases). Germline V gene sequence: CDR1 SNHLY, CDR2 FYNNEI. Trimming shortened V by 8 bases and J by 2 bases, and 19 bases separated the two germline ends. The CDR3 totals 16 residues. The CDR3 DNA reads as TGTGCCAGCCCCGAAGGTCCGGGGGCGGCTGGAAACACCATATATTTT. It translates to CASPEGPGAAGNTIYF.

The rearrangement links TRBV13 to TRBJ2-1; D unclear. Germline V CDR1 and CDR2: PRHDT, FYEKMQ (reference sequence). The ends were cut back, 7 bases at V and 12 bases at J, with 19 bases in the middle. The CDR3 runs 13 residues. The CDR3, as DNA: TGTGCCAGCACCGATAGAGGCCCCGGCAGGCAGTTCTTC. Translated: CASTDRGPGRQFF.

The chain carries TRBV25-1 and TRBJ1-5; D gene unclear. Germline CDR1 is MGHDK and CDR2 is SYGVNS. The ends were cut back, 3 bases at V and 0 bases at J, with 9 bases in the middle. CDR3 size: 15 residues. The CDR3 coding sequence is TGTGCCAGCAGTGATATAGCAGATAGCAATCAGCCCCAGCATTTT. Its translation: CASSDIADSNQPQHF.

The chain is built from TRBV29-1 and TRBJ1-2; D uncertain. Germline CDR1 is SQVTM and CDR2 is ANQGSEA. The CDR3 runs 13 residues. CDR3 sequence: CTITTGLGYGYTF. CDR3 nucleotide sequence: TGCACCATTACTACCGGGCTGGGGTATGGCTACACCTTC. Full variable domain (outside the CDR3, taken from reference TRBV29-1 and TRBJ1-2): SAVISQKPSRDICQRGTSLTIQCQVDSQVTMMFWYRQQPGQSLTLIATANQGSEATYESGFVIDKFPISRPNLTFSTLTVSNMSPEDSSIYLCTITTGLGYGYTFGSGTRLTVV.

The chain links TRBV28 to TRBJ1-6; D uncertain. Trimming stripped 3 bases from V and 7 bases from J, with 4 bases between. Germline V CDR1 and CDR2: MDHEN, SYDVKM. The CDR3 consists of 12 residues. This CDR3 is CASSFINSPLHF. The CDR3 DNA reads as TGTGCCAGCAGTTTTATCAATTCACCCCTCCACTTT.

V and J are TRBV5-4 and TRBJ2-7; TRBD2 matches at 13 bases. From germline, CDR1 is SGHNT and CDR2 YYREEE (reference sequence). The CDR3 sequence is 15 residues long. The junction had 5 bases not matched to a gene; V was cut back by 4 bases and J by 4 bases. The CDR3 nucleotides are TGTGCCAGCAGCGAGGGACTAGCGGGACGATACGAGCAGTACTTC. Translating gives CASSEGLAGRYEQYF.

The rearrangement joins TRBV3-1 (or the pseudogene TRBV3-2) to TRBJ2-1, with 15 bases identical to TRBD2. The CDR3 is 16 residues long. The V gene end was trimmed by 1 base and the J gene end by 14 bases; junction bases not matched to a gene: 9. Germline CDR1 is LGHDT and CDR2 is YNNKEL (reference sequence). CDR3 coding DNA: TGTGCCAGCAGCCAAGGGACTAGCGGGGGGGAGAGAAGCGAGTTCTTC. Protein product: CASSQGTSGGERSEFF.

The chain is built from TRBV29-1 and TRBJ1-1, with unresolved D. The CDR3 is 10 residues long. V lost 4 bases and J 1 base, leaving 1 base between the germline ends. CDR1 and CDR2 (germline): SQVTM, ANQGSEA. CDR3: CSVANTEAFF. The CDR3 DNA follows: TGCAGCGTTGCGAACACTGAAGCTTTCTTT.

The count of this clone is one. The chain combines TRBV6-5 with TRBJ1-2, with TRBD1 matching 7 bases. The germline V gene encodes CDR1 MNHEY and CDR2 SVGAGI. After removal of 6 bases from V and 3 bases from J, the junction contained 10 bases not matched to a gene. The CDR3 contains 15 residues. The chain's CDR3 is CASRSQGVEDYGYTF. The CDR3 nucleotides read TGTGCCAGCAGATCCCAGGGGGTCGAGGACTATGGCTACACCTTC.

The rearrangement joins TRBV7-2 to TRBJ2-7; tentative D call: TRBD1 (6 bases). Between the trimmed V and J ends, which lost 1 base and 1 base, there was a span of 11 bases. The CDR3 extends over 15 amino acids. Germline CDR1 SGHTA, CDR2 FQGNSA. The DNA for the CDR3 is TGTGCCAGCAGCTTAGGGGCAGGGGCATCCTACGAGCAGTACTTC. It yields the protein CASSLGAGASYEQYF.

The J gene is TRBJ1-5, the V gene TRBV19, with D hard to call. In germline, CDR1 is LNHDA, CDR2 SQIVND (reference sequence). CDR3 length: 13 amino acids. V lost 4 bases, J lost 7 bases, and 11 bases lay in between. CDR3: CASSTRLRQPQHF. The CDR3 region has the DNA TGTGCCAGTAGTACACGCCTACGGCAGCCCCAGCATTTT.

The chain combines TRBV19 with TRBJ1-6; no clear D gene. Trimming left V 4 bases short and J 0 bases short, with 10 bases between. Germline CDR1 and CDR2: LNHDA and SQIVND (reference sequence). The CDR3 spans 16 residues. CDR3 nucleotide sequence: TGTGCCAGTAGTACGATACAGCTCTCCTATAATTCACCCCTCCACTTT. Protein product: CASSTIQLSYNSPLHF.

V is TRBV12-3 or TRBV12-4 and J is TRBJ1-1; D is perhaps TRBD1 (6 bases). V was shortened by 3 bases and J by 10 bases, with 15 bases between the two germline ends. The CDR3 sequence is 13 residues long. CDR3 DNA: TGTGCCAGCAGTTTGGAGGAAAGGGGGGTAGCTTTCTTT. Translated, it gives CASSLEERGVAFF.

The chain uses TRBV20-1 and TRBJ1-1, with TRBD1 matching over 10 bases. The CDR3 consists of 15 residues. Germline CDR1 reads DFQATT; CDR2 reads SNEGSKA (reference sequence). J lost 5 bases, V lost 3 bases, and 9 bases had no gene match. The CDR3 nucleotides read TGCAGTGCTAGTAGGGCGGACAGGGGGGAGACTGAAGCTTTCTTT. Amino acid sequence: CSASRADRGETEAFF.

The chain is built from TRBV28 and TRBJ1-2, with a weak D call TRBD1 (5 bases). The CDR3 is 14 residues long. Between the trimmed V and J ends, which lost 5 bases and 2 bases, there was a span of 12 bases. From germline, CDR1 is MDHEN and CDR2 SYDVKM. In DNA, the CDR3 is TGTGCCAGCAGTCGACAGCTAAACAACTATGGCTACACCTTC. Its translation is CASSRQLNNYGYTF.

This chain joins TRBV28 and TRBJ1-1, with no clear D. CDR3 length equals 14 residues. The V end lost 3 bases, the J end lost 5 bases, and 13 bases lay between the germline ends. Germline lookup yields CDR1 MDHEN and CDR2 SYDVKM. The CDR3 region has the DNA TGTGCCAGCAGTTTTTTGGGGTATGCGACTGAAGCTTTCTTT. Amino acid sequence: CASSFLGYATEAFF. Filled out from reference TRBV28 and TRBJ1-1, the complete variable domain reads DVKVTQSSRYLVKRTGEKVFLECVQDMDHENMFWYRQDPGLGLRLIYFSYDVKMKEKGDIPEGYSVSREKKERFSLILESASTNQTSMYLCASSFLGYATEAFFGQGTRLTVV.

V is TRBV6-5 and J is TRBJ1-5, with D hard to call. This CDR3 is built from 12 residues. Germline-derived CDR1 and CDR2 are MNHEY and SVGAGI. Between the trimmed V and J ends, which lost 6 bases and 4 bases, there was a span of 7 bases. For the CDR3, the DNA is TGTGCCAGCAGGGCGGGGAATCAGCCCCAGCATTTT. Protein sequence: CASRAGNQPQHF.

The CDR3 region has the DNA TGTGCCAGTAGTTCGACAGGGGTCGTCACCGGGGAGCTGTTTTTT. Its translation is CASSSTGVVTGELFF. The V and J genes are TRBV19 and TRBJ2-2, with 8 bases fitting TRBD1. In germline, CDR1 is LNHDA, CDR2 SQIVND (reference sequence). The CDR3 sequence is 15 residues long. V shed 5 bases and J 4 bases; nucleotides not matched to a gene: 6.

The V gene is TRBV5-6, the J gene TRBJ2-3, with a tentative D call TRBD2 (6 bases). The CDR3 contains 15 residues. The germline V gene encodes CDR1 SGHDT and CDR2 YYEEEE. Trimming cost V 2 bases and J 2 bases, with 12 bases left between them. The CDR3 region has the DNA TGTGCCAGCAGCTTTGGGGGACTGCCCACAGATACGCAGTATTTT. It is translated as CASSFGGLPTDTQYF.

The rearrangement joins TRBV29-1 to TRBJ2-1; 10 positions agree with TRBD1. CDR1 is SQVTM and CDR2 is ANQGSEA in the germline V gene. V dropped 1 base and J dropped 6; count of bases not matched to a gene: 6. The CDR3 has 15 residues. The CDR3 DNA follows: TGCAGCGTTGAAGGACACCGGGACAGGGGCAATGAGCAGTTCTTC. It encodes CSVEGHRDRGNEQFF.

The chain is built from TRBV28 and TRBJ2-5, with 12 bases identical to TRBD2. The CDR3 has 17 amino acids. Trimming removed 7 bases from V and 1 base from J; junction bases left unmatched: 10. Germline CDR1 reads MDHEN; CDR2 reads SYDVKM. In nucleotides, the CDR3 is TGTGCCAGCAACCGAGGAGGACTAGCGGGACTCCAAGAGACCCAGTACTTC. This codes for CASNRGGLAGLQETQYF.

The rearrangement uses TRBV3-1 (or the pseudogene TRBV3-2) and TRBJ2-1, with 10 bases that match TRBD2. Losses at the gene ends were 0 bases for V and 7 bases for J; bases not matched to a gene: 6. Germline values: CDR1 LGHDT, CDR2 YNNKEL (reference sequence). This CDR3 comprises 16 residues. CDR3 sequence (DNA): TGTGCCAGCAGCCAAGACTGGACTAGCGGAGAGAATGAGCAGTTCTTC. Translated: CASSQDWTSGENEQFF.

This chain links TRBV11-2 with TRBJ1-6; 7 nucleotides line up with TRBD1. Germline CDR1 SGHAT, CDR2 FQNNGV. The CDR3 is made up of 15 amino acids. V lost 4 bases and J lost 9; bases outside the gene matches: 9. In DNA form, the CDR3 reads TGTGCCAGCAGCTCTACAGGGGAAGTGGGTTCACCCCTCCACTTT. It translates to CASSSTGEVGSPLHF. The complete variable domain, with remaining parts taken from reference TRBV11-2 and TRBJ1-6, reads EAGVAQSPRYKIIEKRQSVAFWCNPISGHATLYWYQQILGQGPKLLIQFQNNGVVDDSQLPKDRFSAERLKGVDSTLKIQPAKLEDSAVYLCASSSTGEVGSPLHFGNGTRLTVT.

CDR3 in amino acids: CATGASGGRTYNEQFF. CDR3 sequence (DNA): TGTGCCACCGGAGCTAGCGGGGGGCGCACCTACAATGAGCAGTTCTTC. V is TRBV7-2 and J is TRBJ2-1, with 11 bases matching TRBD2. CDR1 and CDR2 from the germline V gene are SGHTA and FQGNSA. The CDR3 has 16 amino acids. Trimming at V came to 10 bases and at J to 2 bases, leaving 10 bases not matched to a gene.

V is TRBV5-1 and J is TRBJ1-2, with D unclear. This CDR3 region has 12 residues. V lost 4 bases to trimming and J lost 1 base, with 5 bases between them. Germline-derived CDR1 and CDR2 are SGHRS and YFSETQ. In DNA form, the CDR3 reads TGCGCCAGCAGCCCCGATAACTATGGCTACACCTTC. Protein: CASSPDNYGYTF.